The 15 T cell receptor beta chains in this list originate from one sample, sequenced in a study of cytomegalovirus exposure and HLA in healthy donors. PCR amplification relied on 60 Vbeta primers (plus 13 Jbeta primers). Produced via immunoSEQ multiplex PCR; TCRdb's table is partial and in-frame only. The sample yields 200,000 or so clones, more than 75% seen once. Source material: PBMCs. Receptors originate from a human donor in good health.

The V call is TRBV5-1, the J call TRBJ2-7; TRBD1 is a possible D gene (6 bases). Germline CDR1 and CDR2: SGHRS and YFSETQ. The V gene lost 0 bases and the J gene lost 2 bases, with 18 bases spanning the gap. The CDR3 length is 17 residues. The CDR3 sequence: CASSLALGQGSTYEQYF. In DNA form, the CDR3 reads TGCGCCAGCAGCTTGGCCTTGGGGCAGGGGTCAACCTACGAGCAGTACTTC.

J is TRBJ2-5 and V is TRBV30; TRBD2 matches at 12 bases. Germline trimming cut 1 base from V and 5 bases from J; bases unmatched to any gene: 20. The germline V gene has CDR1 GTSNPN and CDR2 SVGIG (reference sequence). The CDR3 consists of 20 residues. The CDR3 sequence: CAWSEFQGPRLAGEDETQYF. CDR3 in DNA: TGTGCCTGGAGTGAATTTCAGGGGCCCAGACTAGCGGGAGAGGATGAGACCCAGTACTTC.

The chain recombines TRBV15 with TRBJ1-4; D remains unclear. In germline, CDR1 is LNHNV, CDR2 YYDKDF (reference sequence). Deletions cut 3 bases from V and 1 base from J, with 9 bases between. This CDR3 is built from 15 residues. The CDR3 spells CATSSYRLTNEKLFF. The CDR3 DNA reads as TGTGCCACCAGCAGTTACAGATTAACTAATGAAAAACTGTTTTTT.

V gene TRBV4-1 combines with J gene TRBJ2-7, with 11 bases identical to TRBD2. Germline lookup yields CDR1 MGHRA and CDR2 YSYEKL. The CDR3 is 18 amino acids. V shed 2 bases, J shed 5 bases, and the junction held 14 bases outside the gene matches. The CDR3 sequence is CASSQIVLAGGKWHEQYF. DNA for the CDR3: TGCGCCAGCAGCCAAATAGTCCTAGCGGGAGGAAAGTGGCACGAGCAGTACTTC.

CDR3 sequence: CASSQGGPGVTPLHF. The CDR3 nucleotides are TGCGCCAGCAGCCAAGGCGGACCGGGGGTAACACCCCTCCACTTT. The rearrangement uses TRBV4-1 and TRBJ1-6, with D possibly matching TRBD1 (5 bases). Trimming shortened V by 1 base and J by 11 bases, and 15 bases separated the two germline ends. Germline loops: CDR1 MGHRA, CDR2 YSYEKL. The CDR3 length is 15 residues.

This chain joins TRBV11-3 and TRBJ2-3; D is ambiguous. The CDR3 contains 13 residues. The germline CDR1 and CDR2 sequences are SGHNT and YENEEA. The ends were cut back, 1 base at V and 1 base at J, with 3 bases in the middle. In nucleotides, the CDR3 is TGTGCCAGCAGCTTAGCGGGCACAGATACGCAGTATTTT. It specifies CASSLAGTDTQYF.

The gene calls are TRBV9 and TRBJ2-2; D unclear. The germline V and J ends were trimmed by 6 bases and 4 bases, with 13 bases remaining between them. From germline, CDR1 is SGDLS and CDR2 YYNGEE. The CDR3 covers 14 residues. CDR3 sequence: CASTDRQATGELFF. The CDR3 DNA follows: TGTGCCAGCACAGATCGGCAGGCCACCGGGGAGCTGTTTTTT.

This chain links TRBV4-3 with TRBJ2-2, with 11 bases fitting TRBD1. CDR1 LGHNA and CDR2 YSLEER come from the germline V gene. Trimming cost V 1 base and J 5 bases; bases outside gene matches: 12. This CDR3 spans 19 amino acids. The CDR3 reads CASSQAGQGTGGLTGELFF. CDR3 in DNA: TGCGCCAGCAGCCAAGCTGGACAAGGGACAGGGGGTTTAACCGGGGAGCTGTTTTTT.

The J gene is TRBJ2-4, the V gene TRBV5-1; 7 positions agree with TRBD1. The CDR3 contains 15 residues. Germline V gives CDR1 SGHRS, CDR2 YFSETQ. J was trimmed by 6 bases and V by 4 bases; bases with no gene match: 10. This CDR3 is CASSEDRSLGNIQYF. The CDR3 DNA follows: TGCGCCAGCAGCGAGGACAGGAGTCTCGGAAACATTCAGTACTTC.

There are a few counts of this clone. The rearrangement uses TRBV5-6 and TRBJ2-7, with unresolved D. Per germline, CDR1 SGHDT and CDR2 YYEEEE. The CDR3 runs to 11 residues. V shed 4 bases and J shed 4 bases, with 6 bases lying between them. The CDR3 reads CASSLRYEQYF. CDR3 DNA sequence: TGTGCCAGCAGCCTGAGGTACGAGCAGTACTTC.

This chain connects TRBV18 to TRBJ2-1; D perhaps matches TRBD1 (5 bases). Trimming took 2 bases from V and 5 from J, leaving 7 bases between them. Germline V gene data show CDR1 as KGHSH and CDR2 as LQKENI. The length of the CDR3 is 13 residues. Here the CDR3 reads CASSPGQNNEQFF. The CDR3 DNA reads as TGTGCCAGCTCACCAGGACAAAACAATGAGCAGTTCTTC. The variable domain in full, with the rest retrieved from reference TRBV18 and TRBJ2-1, is NAGVMQNPRHLVRRRGQEARLRCSPMKGHSHVYWYRQLPEEGLKFMVYLQKENIIDESGMPKERFSAEFPKEGPSILRIQQVVRGDSAAYFCASSPGQNNEQFFGPGTRLTVL.

This clone was detected a few times. The V gene is TRBV12-5, the J gene TRBJ2-2; no reliable D call. Per the germline V gene, CDR1 is LGHNT and CDR2 is FRNRAP. The CDR3 has 15 residues. Trimming cost V 6 bases and J 0 bases, with 11 bases left between them. CDR3 coding DNA: TGTGCTAGTGGCAACACTAACACGAACACCGGGGAGCTGTTTTTT. Protein: CASGNTNTNTGELFF.

This chain links TRBV10-3 with TRBJ2-7; 9 bases agree with TRBD2. The CDR3 consists of 13 residues. Germline V CDR1 and CDR2: ENHRY, SYGVKD. Trimming at V came to 10 bases and at J to 2 bases, leaving 6 bases not matched to a gene. CDR3: CATTLAGTYEQYF. As DNA, the CDR3 is TGTGCCACCACCCTAGCGGGGACCTACGAGCAGTACTTC.

The gene calls are TRBV5-4 and TRBJ1-2, with 10 nucleotides matching TRBD1. The CDR3 covers 15 residues. Germline V lookup: CDR1 SGHNT, CDR2 YYREEE (reference sequence). V gave up 9 bases and J gave up 2 bases; unmatched junction bases: 10. CDR3 sequence: CAISTDRGPNYGYTF. The CDR3 DNA follows: TGTGCCATCTCGACCGACAGGGGGCCAAACTATGGCTACACCTTC.

This chain links TRBV19 with TRBJ1-1, with 10 bases that match TRBD1. J was trimmed by 1 base and V by 5 bases; bases with no gene match: 16. The CDR3 loop spans 19 amino acids. Germline-derived CDR1 and CDR2 are LNHDA and SQIVND (reference sequence). CDR3 coding DNA: TGTGCCAGTAGTTACGGGACAGGGGATCCTAGATACCGGAACACTGAAGCTTTCTTT. Its protein is CASSYGTGDPRYRNTEAFF.